This T cell receptor (beta chain) was captured by sequencing in a study of T cells after yellow fever vaccination. Germline loops: CDR1 MGHRA, CDR2 YSYEKL. V shed 3 bases and J shed 3 bases, with 17 bases lying between them. The CDR3 runs to 16 residues. Regarding the study as a whole: Most clones from primary vaccination resurfaced after the booster (around 95% CD4, around 90% CD8).

To note about this clonotype: As yet, its antigen is unknown.

TCRdb called the 5' RACE reads again in MiXCR, with one record for every CDR3 protein. This sample has hundreds of thousands of distinct CDR3 sequences, with about 17% found just once. This TCR was sampled from a young man who received the YFV17D yellow fever vaccine. The genes are TRBV4-1 and TRBJ1-1, with D possibly being TRBD1 (5 bases). The sequencing used PBMCs, collected 5 to 6 days after the first yellow fever vaccination. CDR3 bases: TGCGCCAGCAGCCAGGGAGCTCAGGGAGGGGACACTGAAGCTTTCTTT. Translated, it gives CASSQGAQGGDTEAFF.